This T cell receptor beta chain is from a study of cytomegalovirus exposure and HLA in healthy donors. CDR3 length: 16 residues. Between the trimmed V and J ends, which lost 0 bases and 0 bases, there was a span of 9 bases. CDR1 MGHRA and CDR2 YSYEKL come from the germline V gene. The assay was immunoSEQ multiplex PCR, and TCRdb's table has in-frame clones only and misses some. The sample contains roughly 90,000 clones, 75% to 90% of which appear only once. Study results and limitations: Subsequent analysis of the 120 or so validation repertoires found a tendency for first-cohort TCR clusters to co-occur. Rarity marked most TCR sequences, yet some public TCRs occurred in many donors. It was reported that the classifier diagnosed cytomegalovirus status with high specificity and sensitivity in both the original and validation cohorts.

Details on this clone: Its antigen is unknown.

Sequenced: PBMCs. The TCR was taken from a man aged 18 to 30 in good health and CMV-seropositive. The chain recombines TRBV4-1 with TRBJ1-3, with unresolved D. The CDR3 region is CASSQDGPVSGNTIYF. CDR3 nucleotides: TGCGCCAGCAGCCAAGATGGGCCCGTCTCTGGAAACACCATATATTTT.